The T cell receptor beta chain under discussion was sequenced for a study of cytotoxic CD8 clonotypes in ibrutinib-treated CLL. Study as a whole: When averaged across all of the samples, the counts came to 255,043 productive templates and 85,000 to 95,000 productive rearrangements.

There are 19 residues in the CDR3. The planned depth of sequencing spanned 1 in 200,000 to 1 in 1 million T cells. Some clones are missing from TCRdb's copy, which holds only in-frame ones; the method was immunoSEQ multiplex PCR. The repertoire holds more than 110,000 clones, with 80% as singletons. The chain couples TRBV21-1 to TRBJ1-5; the table gives TRBD1 as D, unverified against the DNA. TRBV21-1 is annotated as a pseudogene. This clonotype originated in a human donor with chronic lymphocytic leukemia. The material was PBMCs, obtained after 36 months of ibrutinib treatment. CDR3 bases: TGTGCCAGCAGCAAAAGAATCCGGGACAGCCATAAGGGCAATCAGCCCCAGCATTTT. Translation gives CASSKRIRDSHKGNQPQHF.